This T cell receptor beta chain is drawn from a study of OX40 agonist ivuxolimab in advanced cancers. Study summary: The study treated patients with ivuxolimab, an agonistic anti-OX40 (CD134) antibody. Study-wide results and caveats: Individuals who were partial responders at 0.1-3.0 mg/kg had clonal expansion that ranked among the lowest.

As regards this clone: Antigen unknown.

CDR3 length: 15 residues. Trimming removed 0 bases at V and 4 bases at J, with 11 bases between. Looked up from germline, CDR1 is SEHNR and CDR2 is FQNEAQ (reference sequence). Profiling relied on immunoSEQ multiplex PCR, and the TCRdb table lists in-frame clones only, not all of them. The data hold tens of thousands of clones, with roughly 84% observed a single time. This TCR was sampled from an adult with an advanced solid tumor such as melanoma, head and neck, liver or kidney cancer. The sequenced sample was CD4+ or CD8+ T cells sorted from blood, obtained in a trial of the OX40 agonist ivuxolimab. The rearrangement links TRBV7-9 to TRBJ2-3; possible D gene TRBD1, 5 bases. CDR3 in DNA: TGTGCCAGCAGCTTAGCATACTTGGGGCCAGATACGCAGTATTTT. Its translation is CASSLAYLGPDTQYF.